This T cell receptor (beta chain) was found in a study of T cell responses to AZD1222 COVID-19 vaccine (dated by TCRdb to about 2021). Concerning the study at large: Because spike-specific TCR depth and breadth did not differ between the two schedules, AZD1222 recipients who got a second dose at roughly 4 weeks were pooled with those who got a second dose at roughly 12 weeks. TCR sequencing covered more than 230 trial participants: 200 to 210 given two doses of AZD1222 and approximately 25 given two doses of MenACWY control vaccine. Enrollment into the trials was organized by age into subgroups of 18-55, 56-69 and 70-plus years, and those subgroups contained 148, 28 and 57 TCR-sequenced participants, respectively.

The CDR3 regions of human TCRbeta chains were analyzed by immunosequencing. In the original analysis: TCRs in the repertoires were compared against a reference library of SARS-CoV-2-specific TCRs that had been generated with the MIRA antigen-specificity platform. Breadth meant the fraction of unique TCRs that were SARS-CoV-2-associated, whereas depth meant the fraction of total T cells that were SARS-CoV-2-associated. Using the MIRA data, each spike-specific TCR was assigned both to the spike region to which the TCR was reactive and to a CD4 or CD8 class. Log10-transformed breadth and depth values were compared by one-way ANOVA with Sidak's multiple comparisons tests. The immuneACCESS repertoire file appears here via TCRdb, limited to in-frame rearrangements. These files lack a portion of the clones; in checked studies, under half of the deficit traces to unresolved V genes, and the cause of the others is not known. V, J and clone size are taken as reported in that table, and D and trimming were inferred from the DNA itself. A total of around 120,000 clones appear in this sample, about 90% of them only once. The top ten hold around 10% of the sample.

The sample holds a few counts of this clone. Its antigen is unknown. Within one base of it there is no much larger clone, and no base qualities were kept. According to the germline V gene (reference sequence), CDR1 reads SEHNR and CDR2 reads FQNEAQ. From cysteine to phenylalanine, the CDR3 is 17 amino acids long. Here the CDR3 DNA is all that survives: 51 bases in frame from base 1. The germline V and J ends show losses of 5 bases and 4 bases respectively, and no gene match explains 13 bases of the junction. Per the publication, the time point label means: baseline before first vaccination. Vaccinee samples came from UK trials COV001 and COV002, including a single-blind randomized controlled phase 2/3 trial of AZD1222 (ChAdOx1 nCoV-19) in healthy adults. Trial participant PBMC samples were collected at day 0 and day 28 after the second dose for TCRbeta chain sequencing. Overall study results and their limits: Reportedly, almost half of the unique spike-specific TCRs recognized epitopes lying outside the regions that are mutated in the B.1.351 and B.1.1.7 variants. After two AZD1222 doses, spike-specific TCR breadth and depth were significantly higher than at day 0 and than in MenACWY recipients. No day 14 peak-response samples were available, so repertoires were characterized only after the peak T cell response. CD4 TCRs associated with the vaccine covered the entire spike protein, and the dominant responses were in regions 160-218 and 743-854. The 56-69-year group was small, and its depth increase did not reach significance, likely because of low power. Only six or seven AZD1222 recipients were SARS-CoV-2 seropositive at baseline, limiting conclusions about previously exposed vaccinees. Most participants were white British and females outnumbered males, and the authors suggested that clonal diversity may have been underestimated.

The sample here was peripheral blood, taken on day 0 of AZD1222 vaccination. The receptor was derived from an adult in good health. The chain is made from TRBV7-9 and TRBJ2-2; TRBD2 lines up with 7 middle nucleotides. The sequence in DNA is TGTGCCAGCAGCGGCGCCCCGACTAGCCGGTCCACCGGGGAGCTGTTTTTT. It specifies CASSGAPTSRSTGELFF. Full variable domain (CDR3 extended with the reference TRBV7-9 and TRBJ2-2 proteins): DTGVSQNPRHKITKRGQNVTFRCDPISEHNRLYWYRQTLGQGPEFLTYFQNEAQLEKSRLLSDRFSAERPKGSFSTLEIQRTEQGDSAMYLCASSGAPTSRSTGELFFGEGSRLTVL.